This entry lists 16 T cell receptor beta chains sequenced from one sample in a study of tumor-infiltrating lymphocytes in localized non-small cell lung cancer (dated by TCRdb to 2020 to 2023). The protocol used for the library was the immunoSEQ multiplex PCR assay. TCRdb obtained this table from immuneACCESS and retained in-frame rearrangements with V and J assigned. These tables miss some clones; where compared with another copy, unresolved V genes account for less than half of the shortfall, and the remainder is unexplained. The sample table shows more than 9,000 clones, and nearly 65% are seen once. The ten most abundant clones make up 7% to 10% of the sample. Sample: lung tumor tissue. The receptors come from a human donor with non-small cell lung cancer.

This clone was observed a few times. J is TRBJ1-5 and V is TRBV15; D is unclear. This CDR3 contains 14 residues. V dropped 1 base and J dropped 4 bases, with 8 bases sitting between them. CDR1 and CDR2 from the germline V gene are LNHNV and YYDKDF (reference sequence). The CDR3 DNA sequence: TGTGCCACCAGCAGAGGAGGAGCAAATCAGCCCCAGCATTTT. Translation: CATSRGGANQPQHF.

The rearrangement joins TRBV7-2 to TRBJ2-6; the D is unclear. The CDR3 sequence is 16 residues long. Germline CDR1 is SGHTA and CDR2 is FQGNSA. Trimming shortened V by 1 base and J by 0 bases, and 7 bases separated the two germline ends. In nucleotides, the CDR3 is TGTGCCAGCAGCTTAGATCGGAGCTCTGGGGCCAACGTCCTGACTTTC. Translating it yields CASSLDRSSGANVLTF.

The sample holds a few counts of this clone. This rearrangement joins TRBV29-1 to TRBJ1-2; TRBD1 is a possible D gene (5 bases). The CDR3 is 12 amino acids. CDR1 is SQVTM, CDR2 ANQGSEA, per germline. Trimming took 4 bases from V and 5 from J, leaving 11 bases between them. The CDR3, as DNA: TGCAGCGTTGGTGGTCAGGGTTATGGCTACACCTTC. Translating it yields CSVGGQGYGYTF.

This rearrangement joins TRBV5-1 to TRBJ1-2, with D possibly TRBD1 on 6 matching bases. Germline V lookup: CDR1 SGHRS, CDR2 YFSETQ. CDR3 length equals 16 residues. V dropped 0 bases and J dropped 3 bases, with 15 bases sitting between them. CDR3 bases: TGCGCCAGCAGCTTGGCTCGAGGAGGGGGGCACTATGGCTACACCTTC. Residues: CASSLARGGGHYGYTF.

This clone has just a few counts. The chain joins TRBV10-1 to TRBJ2-7; no reliable D call. This CDR3 spans 14 amino acids. Trimming took off 3 bases at V and 5 bases at J, with 14 bases between the two ends. Germline CDR1 is WNHNN and CDR2 is SYGVQD (reference sequence). CDR3 sequence reads: CASSDGSLGDEQYF. In DNA form, the CDR3 reads TGCGCCAGCAGTGATGGCTCCCTGGGCGACGAGCAGTACTTC.

The table lists this clone with a count of one. V gene TRBV5-1 combines with J gene TRBJ2-2; D ambiguous. There are 14 residues in the CDR3. Per the germline V gene, CDR1 is SGHRS and CDR2 is YFSETQ. V dropped 4 bases and J dropped 6 bases, with 13 bases sitting between them. The CDR3: CASSIQVDAGELFF. As DNA, the CDR3 is TGCGCCAGCAGCATCCAGGTTGATGCCGGGGAGCTGTTTTTT.

The chain has TRBV18 and TRBJ2-2, with D uncertain. With 0 bases removed from V and 1 base from J, the gap between germline ends came to 3 bases. Germline CDR1 KGHSH, CDR2 LQKENI. The CDR3 runs to 14 residues. The CDR3 coding sequence is TGTGCCAGCTCACCACCCCGGAACACCGGGGAGCTGTTTTTT. As protein: CASSPPRNTGELFF.

Relative to its sample, this clone is large. For the CDR3, the DNA is TGTGCCAGCAGCTTGACAGTCTCTGGAAACACCATATATTTT. Its protein product is CASSLTVSGNTIYF. The chain links TRBV7-9 to TRBJ1-3; a weak D match, TRBD1 (5 bases). Trimming took off 3 bases at V and 0 bases at J, with 6 bases between the two ends. The germline CDR1 and CDR2 sequences are SEHNR and FQNEAQ (reference sequence). This CDR3 is 14 amino acids long.

The V call is TRBV14, the J call TRBJ2-6; 9 bases align to TRBD1. The CDR3 extends over 14 amino acids. V lost 4 bases, J lost 8 bases, and 3 bases stayed unmatched. The germline gives CDR1 SGHDN, CDR2 FVKESK. The CDR3 here is CASSLQGATNVLTF. Here the CDR3 DNA reads TGTGCCAGCAGCCTACAGGGGGCGACCAACGTCCTGACTTTC.

The V call is TRBV18, the J call TRBJ2-2, with D perhaps matching TRBD1 or TRBD2 (6 bases each). Germline loops: CDR1 KGHSH, CDR2 LQKENI. Trimming took 6 bases from V and 6 from J, leaving 11 bases between them. The CDR3 loop spans 13 amino acids. The CDR3 reads CASSPGASGELFF. The DNA of the CDR3 is TGTGCCAGCTCCCCGGGGGCGTCCGGGGAGCTGTTTTTT.

The V call is TRBV10-1, the J call TRBJ2-1; TRBD2 matches 10 bases. The CDR3 sequence is 16 residues long. V lost 3 bases to trimming and J lost 6 bases; unmatched junction nucleotides: 8. Looked up from germline, CDR1 is WNHNN and CDR2 is SYGVQD (reference sequence). CDR3 residues: CASSETLAGGLNEQFF. Here the CDR3 DNA reads TGCGCCAGCAGTGAAACCTTAGCGGGAGGCCTCAATGAGCAGTTCTTC.

The chain is built from TRBV7-2 and TRBJ2-7; D is possibly TRBD2 (6 bases). This CDR3 has 12 amino acids. The V gene lost 5 bases and the J gene lost 6 bases, with 11 bases spanning the gap. The germline V gene encodes CDR1 SGHTA and CDR2 FQGNSA. CDR3 loop: CASSLGRFEQYF. The CDR3 region has the DNA TGTGCCAGCAGCCTTGGGAGGTTCGAGCAGTACTTC.

The chain uses TRBV4-3 and TRBJ1-4, with D tentatively TRBD1 (5 bases). The CDR3 totals 14 residues. CDR1 is LGHNA and CDR2 is YSLEER in the germline V gene. V lost 1 base to trimming and J lost 7 bases, with 10 bases between them. CDR3 protein: CASSQGQGREKLFF. CDR3 DNA: TGCGCCAGCAGCCAAGGCCAGGGTCGTGAAAAACTGTTTTTT.

This rearrangement joins TRBV9 to TRBJ2-3; a weak D match, TRBD1 (5 bases). Germline V gene lookup returns CDR1 SGDLS and CDR2 YYNGEE. The CDR3 is 15 amino acids. V was pared by 3 bases and J by 7 bases, with 18 bases between. Here the CDR3 reads CASSDGRNGANTQYF. The CDR3 coding sequence is TGTGCCAGCAGCGACGGTCGCAATGGGGCTAATACGCAGTATTTT.

The chain links TRBV30 to TRBJ1-5; D uncertain. Germline V gene lookup returns CDR1 GTSNPN and CDR2 SVGIG (reference sequence). The ends were cut back, 0 bases at V and 4 bases at J, with 7 bases in the middle. The CDR3 length is 13 residues. The chain's CDR3 is CAWSVAGNQPQHF. The CDR3 DNA is TGTGCCTGGAGTGTAGCCGGTAATCAGCCCCAGCATTTT.

The genes are TRBV5-5 and TRBJ2-3, with a weak D call TRBD1 (5 bases). This CDR3 contains 14 residues. Between the trimmed V and J ends, which lost 2 bases and 2 bases, there was a span of 9 bases. Germline lookup yields CDR1 SGHKS and CDR2 YYEKEE (reference sequence). The CDR3, as DNA: TGTGCCAGCAGCTTTTCAGGGTACACAGATACGCAGTATTTT. Translated, it gives CASSFSGYTDTQYF.